This T cell receptor (beta chain) is drawn from a study of blood T cell repertoires in COVID-19. CDR3 length: 17 amino acids. V was pared by 5 bases and J by 1 base, with 15 bases between. The germline V gene encodes CDR1 SNHLY and CDR2 FYNNEI. In the original workflow: Reference gene primer amplification gave nucleated cell count estimates. Assay used: immunoSEQ multiplex PCR; TCRdb lists only in-frame clones, some missing. V, J and clone size are taken as reported in that table, and D and trimming were inferred from the DNA itself. The sample has under 200,000 clones; roughly 91% are singletons. The clonotype originates from a man aged 40-49 years with active or convalescent COVID-19. This chain connects TRBV2 to TRBJ2-6; D unclear. Sequencing was carried out using peripheral blood. The CDR3 region has the DNA TGTGCCAGCAGTCCAACTCCTACCGCGTCTGGGGCCAACGTCCTGACTTTC. It translates to CASSPTPTASGANVLTF.